The source of this T cell receptor beta chain is a study of human T cells and chemical hapten exposure. The sample's time point: patch test 2, 6 weeks after DPC sensitization. Documented treatment: therapeutic diphenylcyclopropenone sensitization with weekly scalp DPC. TCRdb ran MiXCR on the RACE reads and lists one entry per CDR3 protein. The sample consists of fewer than 100,000 distinct CDR3 sequences, approximately 8.6% of them appearing once. V trimming: 6 bases; J trimming: 3 bases; junction bases outside the gene matches: 6. The CDR3 is 15 residues long. Looked up from germline, CDR1 is MNHEY and CDR2 is SVGAGI.

This receptor was taken from a woman aged 40 to 50 with alopecia areata. Some clones in this sample may be carry-over from other donors' samples. This sample comprised whole blood, obtained in connection with sensitization to the hapten diphenylcyclopropenone (DPC). The rearrangement joins TRBV6-5 to TRBJ2-3, with TRBD1 matching 10 bases. The CDR3 DNA sequence: TGTGCCAGCAGCGACCGGGACAGGGGAACAGATACGCAGTATTTT. This encodes CASSDRDRGTDTQYF.